One TCR beta chain is described in this entry. Sequencing was performed with immunoSEQ multiplex PCR; in TCRdb, only in-frame clones are kept and a portion is missing. This sample has just under 60,000 clones, with about 95% found just once. The ends were cut back, 4 bases at V and 5 bases at J, with 8 bases in the middle. Germline V gene lookup returns CDR1 MNHEY and CDR2 SMNVEV (reference sequence). The CDR3 contains 12 residues. The data belong to a study of technical replicates of blood from several donors. Sequencing was carried out using PBMCs. This sequence was found in a human donor in good health. Some clones in this sample may be carry-over from other donors' samples. V usage is TRBV27 and J usage is TRBJ2-5; D is perhaps TRBD2 (5 bases). CDR3 nucleotide sequence: TGTGCCAGCAGTTCCCGGAGGGAGACCCAGTACTTC. It yields the protein CASSSRRETQYF.